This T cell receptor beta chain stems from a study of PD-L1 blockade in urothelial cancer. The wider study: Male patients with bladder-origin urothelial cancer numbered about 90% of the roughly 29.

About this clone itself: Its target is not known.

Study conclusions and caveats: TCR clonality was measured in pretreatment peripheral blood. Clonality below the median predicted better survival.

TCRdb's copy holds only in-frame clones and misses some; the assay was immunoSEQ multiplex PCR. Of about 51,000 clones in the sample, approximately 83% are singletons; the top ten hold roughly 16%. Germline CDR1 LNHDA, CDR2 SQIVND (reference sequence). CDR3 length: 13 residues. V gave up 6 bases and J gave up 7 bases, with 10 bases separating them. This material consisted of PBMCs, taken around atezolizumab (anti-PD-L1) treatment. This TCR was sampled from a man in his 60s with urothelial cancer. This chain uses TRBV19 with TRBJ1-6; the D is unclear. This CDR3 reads CASSPVPNSPLHF. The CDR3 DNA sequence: TGTGCCAGTAGCCCTGTCCCCAATTCACCCCTCCACTTT.